This T cell receptor beta chain came from a study of blood T cell repertoires in COVID-19. Study background: Material from acute and convalescent COVID-19 was sourced from the United States, Italy and Spain. PBMCs, B-cell-depleted T cells, or T cells were the source of the cDNA or gDNA that made up the material.

Germline V lookup: CDR1 SGHRS, CDR2 YFSETQ. V was trimmed by 0 bases and J by 5 bases, leaving 9 bases between them. This CDR3 region has 14 residues. Methods used by the authors: Reference gene primer amplification yielded estimated nucleated cell counts. Sequencing was performed with immunoSEQ multiplex PCR; in TCRdb, only in-frame clones are kept and a portion is missing. The V and J calls and clone size were taken over from that table, and D and trimming were inferred from the DNA. This sample has about 320,000 clones, with about 86% found just once. In this sample, this clone turned up a few times.

The receptor was derived from a woman between 50 and 59 years old with acute or convalescent COVID-19. The sample consisted of peripheral blood. The gene calls are TRBV5-1 and TRBJ1-5; D remains ambiguous. The CDR3 sequence: CASSLGGVDQPQHF. CDR3 in DNA: TGCGCCAGCAGCTTGGGGGGAGTGGATCAGCCCCAGCATTTT.